This record looks at one TCR beta chain sequence and its context. The antigen is not known. The data originate from a study of T cells after yellow fever vaccination. In the study overall: Fractions containing few cells were prepared with SMART-Seq v4 Ultra Low Input.

TCRdb re-called the 5' RACE reads through MiXCR, storing one row per CDR3 protein. The sample yields under 600,000 distinct CDR3 sequences, approximately 15% seen once. The CDR3 consists of 13 residues. Germline V gene lookup returns CDR1 DFQATT and CDR2 SNEGSKA (reference sequence). V lost 5 bases, J lost 5 bases, and 4 bases stayed unmatched. Findings and caveats of the study: There was a small share of clonotypes that showed up in both the CD4 and CD8 compartments. A large majority of primary-vaccination clones showed up again after the booster (96% CD4, around 90% CD8). Researchers report a weaker secondary response that nonetheless peaked faster, day 5 versus 15.

The chain uses TRBV20-1 and TRBJ2-2, with 8 bases fitting TRBD1. The receptor's source is a man aged 30-40 years who received the YFV17D yellow fever vaccine. Sequencing used PBMCs, obtained on the day of the yellow fever booster vaccination. The CDR3 DNA is TGCAGTGCTCATGGACAGGGTACCGGGGAGCTGTTTTTT. It is translated as CSAHGQGTGELFF.